The 20 T cell receptor beta chains below all came from one sample that was sequenced in a study of T cell responses to AZD1222 COVID-19 vaccine. Using immunoSEQ multiplex PCR, the repertoire was profiled, and TCRdb retains in-frame clones only, with some absent. The sample lists roughly 90,000 clones; around 85% were seen once. This specimen was peripheral blood, taken on day 0 of AZD1222 vaccination. The receptors come from an adult in good health.

The chain recombines TRBV5-1 with TRBJ1-1; 8 bases line up with TRBD1. After removal of 4 bases from V and 1 base from J, the junction contained 3 bases not matched to a gene. Germline V gene sequence: CDR1 SGHRS, CDR2 YFSETQ. The CDR3 runs 14 residues. The CDR3 loop reads CASSIGQGNTEAFF. CDR3 sequence (DNA): TGCGCCAGCAGCATAGGACAGGGGAACACTGAAGCTTTCTTT.

The chain carries TRBV18 and TRBJ1-1, with TRBD1 matching 10 bases. V dropped 5 bases and J dropped 1; count of bases not matched to a gene: 4. Germline assignment: CDR1 KGHSH and CDR2 LQKENI. The CDR3 is 15 residues long. In DNA form, the CDR3 reads TGTGCCAGCTCATCGACAGGGGGCGGGAACACTGAAGCTTTCTTT. It codes for CASSSTGGGNTEAFF. Combining the CDR3 with reference TRBV18 and TRBJ1-1 gives the whole variable domain NAGVMQNPRHLVRRRGQEARLRCSPMKGHSHVYWYRQLPEEGLKFMVYLQKENIIDESGMPKERFSAEFPKEGPSILRIQQVVRGDSAAYFCASSSTGGGNTEAFFGQGTRLTVV.

The genes are TRBV4-3 and TRBJ2-1; D might be TRBD1 (6 bases). Per the germline V gene, CDR1 is LGHNA and CDR2 is YSLEER. Trimming removed 0 bases from V and 10 bases from J, with 10 bases in between. The CDR3 loop spans 13 amino acids. CDR3 in amino acids: CASSQETGTEQFF. CDR3 DNA sequence: TGCGCCAGCAGCCAAGAGACCGGGACAGAGCAGTTCTTC.

The CDR3 nucleotides read TGTGCCAGCAGCCAAGAGGGTCGGGGCGCGGTTCGGGGCTACACCTTC. This sequence encodes CASSQEGRGAVRGYTF. The chain carries TRBV3-1 (or the pseudogene TRBV3-2) and TRBJ1-2; possible D gene TRBD1, 5 bases. This CDR3 is 16 amino acids long. The V end lost 0 bases, the J end lost 8 bases, and 19 bases lay between the germline ends. Per germline, CDR1 LGHDT and CDR2 YNNKEL (reference sequence).

V is TRBV9 and J is TRBJ2-3; the match to TRBD2 covers 12 bases. From germline, CDR1 is SGDLS and CDR2 YYNGEE. After removal of 2 bases from V and 4 bases from J, the junction contained 8 bases not matched to a gene. This CDR3 region has 17 residues. CDR3 sequence reads: CASSVDPSGGVSDTQYF. The CDR3 bases are TGTGCCAGCAGCGTCGACCCTAGCGGGGGGGTATCAGATACGCAGTATTTT.

This sequence joins TRBV27 and TRBJ1-1; 7 bases align to TRBD1. V lost 5 bases, J lost 5 bases, and 11 bases stayed unmatched. CDR1 and CDR2 from the germline V gene are MNHEY and SMNVEV (reference sequence). This CDR3 is built from 15 residues. The CDR3 region is CASSPQGGFYTEAFF. CDR3 sequence (DNA): TGTGCCAGCAGTCCCCAGGGGGGGTTTTATACTGAAGCTTTCTTT.

J is TRBJ1-1 and V is TRBV14; TRBD1 might be the D (6 bases). Trimming cost V 0 bases and J 6 bases, with 14 bases left between them. Germline V CDR1 and CDR2: SGHDN, FVKESK. This CDR3 is built from 15 residues. The CDR3 nucleotides read TGTGCCAGCAGCCAAGACCTGGGGGCATTTTCTGAAGCTTTCTTT. Protein sequence: CASSQDLGAFSEAFF.

CDR3 sequence reads: CASSIGQGGEKLFF. CDR3 DNA: TGTGCCAGCAGCATTGGACAGGGTGGGGAAAAACTGTTTTTT. This sequence joins TRBV11-2 and TRBJ1-4; 8 bases match TRBD1. The V segment lost 5 bases and the J segment 8 bases; nucleotides outside the gene matches: 7. The CDR3 spans 14 residues. Germline CDR1 and CDR2: SGHAT and FQNNGV.

The chain recombines TRBV23-1 with TRBJ1-5, with TRBD1 identical over 9 bases. TRBV23-1 is an ORF for which the function is uncertain. CDR3 length: 14 residues. Trimming removed 2 bases from V and 6 bases from J; junction bases left unmatched: 2. The CDR3 DNA is TGCGCCAGCAGTCAACCGACAGGGGGTCAGCCCCAGCATTTT. Amino acids: CASSQPTGGQPQHF.

This sequence joins TRBV18 and TRBJ2-2, with D hard to call. This CDR3 has 13 residues. Germline lookup yields CDR1 KGHSH and CDR2 LQKENI. The V end lost 2 bases, the J end lost 6 bases, and 7 bases lay between the germline ends. The CDR3 spells CASSPASAGELFF. CDR3 sequence (DNA): TGTGCCAGCTCACCAGCCTCGGCCGGGGAGCTGTTTTTT.

The chain couples TRBV7-9 to TRBJ2-1, with D perhaps being TRBD1 or TRBD2 (6 bases each). The V end was cut by 1 base, the J end by 0 bases, with 16 bases between. The CDR3 runs to 18 residues. Per germline, CDR1 SEHNR and CDR2 FQNEAQ (reference sequence). CDR3 region: CASSLVWGADFSYNEQFF. CDR3 bases: TGTGCCAGCAGCTTAGTCTGGGGGGCGGACTTCTCCTACAATGAGCAGTTCTTC.

This chain uses TRBV11-3 with TRBJ2-1, with TRBD2 identical over 7 bases. Per germline, CDR1 SGHNT and CDR2 YENEEA. The trim removed 0 bases at V and 6 bases at J, leaving 5 bases unmatched. The CDR3 length is 15 residues. CDR3 coding DNA: TGTGCCAGCAGCTTAGAGGGGGAGGGTCTCAATGAGCAGTTCTTC. Translated, it gives CASSLEGEGLNEQFF.

The V and J genes are TRBV11-2 and TRBJ2-1, with TRBD1 as a possible D gene (6 bases). V lost 0 bases and J 6 bases, leaving 12 bases between the germline ends. This CDR3 spans 15 amino acids. Per the germline V gene, CDR1 is SGHAT and CDR2 is FQNNGV. The CDR3 DNA sequence: TGTGCCAGCAGCTTAGATTCGAAAGGGGGCAATGAGCAGTTCTTC. It specifies CASSLDSKGGNEQFF.

The rearrangement uses TRBV6-1 and TRBJ2-7; 8 positions match TRBD1. Germline CDR1 is MNHNS and CDR2 is SASEGT. The CDR3 covers 15 residues. V was clipped by 2 bases and J by 3 bases; unmatched bases: 6. The CDR3 is CASSERQGRYYEQYF. The CDR3 bases are TGTGCCAGCAGTGAACGACAGGGGAGGTACTACGAGCAGTACTTC.

The gene calls are TRBV14 and TRBJ2-1; D possibly matches TRBD1 or TRBD2 (5 bases each). V was clipped by 5 bases and J by 4 bases, with 15 bases between them. Germline V gene sequence: CDR1 SGHDN, CDR2 FVKESK. The CDR3 is 15 residues long. The CDR3 reads CASSGRDPLYNEQFF. The CDR3 nucleotides are TGTGCCAGCAGCGGAAGGGACCCCCTTTACAATGAGCAGTTCTTC.

The rearrangement uses TRBV7-2 and TRBJ2-7, with no clear D. CDR1 SGHTA and CDR2 FQGNSA come from the germline V gene. The ends were cut back, 1 base at V and 3 bases at J, with 10 bases in the middle. This CDR3 spans 14 amino acids. CDR3 in amino acids: CASSLGRGFYEQYF. The CDR3, as DNA: TGTGCCAGCAGCTTAGGAAGAGGCTTCTACGAGCAGTACTTC. The variable domain in full, completed from reference TRBV7-2 and TRBJ2-7, reads GAGVSQSPSNKVTEKGKDVELRCDPISGHTALYWYRQSLGQGLEFLIYFQGNSAPDKSGLPSDRFSAERTGGSVSTLTIQRTQQEDSAVYLCASSLGRGFYEQYFGPGTRLTVT.

V usage is TRBV30 and J usage is TRBJ1-5; D is ambiguous. V shed 3 bases and J shed 2 bases, with 11 bases lying between them. Looked up from germline, CDR1 is GTSNPN and CDR2 is SVGIG (reference sequence). CDR3 length: 14 residues. The CDR3 coding sequence is TGTGCCTGGAGCAGCCACGGCGGCAATCAGCCCCAGCATTTT. Protein sequence: CAWSSHGGNQPQHF. Together with reference TRBV30 and TRBJ1-5, the CDR3 gives the full variable domain: SQTIHQWPATLVQPVGSPLSLECTVEGTSNPNLYWYRQAAGRGLQLLFYSVGIGQISSEVPQNLSASRPQDRQFILSSKKLLLSDSGFYLCAWSSHGGNQPQHFGDGTRLSIL.

This rearrangement joins TRBV3-1 (or the pseudogene TRBV3-2) to TRBJ1-1; TRBD1 might be the D (5 bases). The CDR3 consists of 13 residues. Trimming removed 3 bases from V and 10 bases from J, with 15 bases in between. The germline V gene has CDR1 LGHDT and CDR2 YNNKEL (reference sequence). In DNA form, the CDR3 reads TGTGCCAGCAGCCACGGGGGGGGATCATCAGCTTTCTTT. Translating it yields CASSHGGGSSAFF.

J is TRBJ2-7 and V is TRBV7-9, with D perhaps matching TRBD1 (6 bases). The length of the CDR3 is 13 residues. Trimming cost V 5 bases and J 5 bases, with 13 bases left between them. Germline V gene lookup returns CDR1 SEHNR and CDR2 FQNEAQ (reference sequence). Written as DNA, the CDR3 is TGTGCCAGCAGCCCTCAGGGGTCTGACGAGCAGTACTTC. Its translation: CASSPQGSDEQYF.

The CDR3 nucleotides read TGTGCCAGCAGCTTAGCGCCGGGGACAGGAGGGGCCGGCTACACCTTC. Translating it yields CASSLAPGTGGAGYTF. The chain uses TRBV7-4 and TRBJ1-2, with TRBD1 identical over 8 bases. J was trimmed by 8 bases and V by 0 bases; bases with no gene match: 11. Germline V gene lookup returns CDR1 SGHVT and CDR2 SQSDAQ. The CDR3 length is 16 residues.